The 13 T cell receptor beta chains below were found in one sample sequenced in a study of shared clonotypes between healthy human individuals. Clones were read by immunoSEQ multiplex PCR, and TCRdb kept only the in-frame ones, dropping some. The sample lists roughly 2,300,000 clones; around 93% were seen once. The source material was naive CD4+ T cells from PBMCs. Subset indicated: CD45RA+ positively selected. The receptors shown here come from a man aged 18 to 35 in good health. Some clones in this sample may be carry-over from other donors' samples.

This chain connects TRBV12-5 to TRBJ2-1; TRBD2 matches at 7 bases. Per the germline V gene, CDR1 is LGHNT and CDR2 is FRNRAP. CDR3 length: 15 amino acids. The J segment lost 10 bases and the V segment lost 0 bases, leaving 9 bases of the junction unmatched. The CDR3 DNA reads TGTGCTAGTGGTTTGGTACTTGTTGGGGGAGGGGAGCAGTTCTTC. It specifies CASGLVLVGGGEQFF.

Notes on this clone: The same CDR3 also results from other DNA sequences found in this sample. The chain employs TRBV28 and TRBJ2-3, with D perhaps assigned TRBD1 or TRBD2 (5 bases each). CDR3 length equals 13 residues. V lost 7 bases and J lost 1, with 9 bases in between. The germline gives CDR1 MDHEN, CDR2 SYDVKM. The CDR3 sequence is CASTLGGTDTQYF. In nucleotides, the CDR3 is TGTGCCAGCACCTTGGGGGGCACAGATACGCAGTATTTT.

The V gene is TRBV27, the J gene TRBJ2-7, with 7 bases aligning to TRBD2. The junction had 14 bases not matched to a gene; V was cut back by 6 bases and J by 0 bases. Germline-derived CDR1 and CDR2 are MNHEY and SMNVEV (reference sequence). CDR3 length equals 17 residues. The CDR3 spells CASSPLSGRGSSYEQYF. The CDR3 DNA is TGTGCCAGCAGCCCACTTAGCGGGCGAGGTAGCTCCTACGAGCAGTACTTC.

The rearrangement links TRBV5-6 to TRBJ2-3; 8 bases are shared with TRBD2. With 1 base clipped from V and 4 bases from J, the junction kept 11 bases outside the gene matches. The germline gives CDR1 SGHDT, CDR2 YYEEEE. There are 17 residues in the CDR3. The CDR3 loop is CASSLSHSGISPDTQYF. The CDR3 bases are TGTGCCAGCAGCTTGTCCCATAGCGGGATTAGCCCAGATACGCAGTATTTT.

CDR3 coding DNA: TGTGCCTGGAGTGTAAATCGTAGGGGAGGGGGCTATGGCTACACCTTC. This translates into CAWSVNRRGGGYGYTF. J is TRBJ1-2 and V is TRBV30, with D perhaps TRBD1 (6 bases). Trimming left V 0 bases short and J 4 bases short, with 18 bases between. CDR3 length: 16 residues. Germline CDR1 and CDR2: GTSNPN and SVGIG (reference sequence).

The chain couples TRBV5-5 to TRBJ1-2, with TRBD1 matching 9 bases. In germline, CDR1 is SGHKS, CDR2 YYEKEE (reference sequence). The CDR3 is 14 residues long. Germline trimming cut 3 bases from V and 4 bases from J; bases unmatched to any gene: 4. CDR3: CASSWTGDGYGYTF. Here the CDR3 DNA reads TGTGCCAGCAGCTGGACAGGGGACGGCTATGGCTACACCTTC.

In its sample, this clone was seen once. J is TRBJ1-2 and V is TRBV7-9, with 8 bases fitting TRBD1. Germline CDR1 reads SEHNR; CDR2 reads FQNEAQ (reference sequence). The junction had 13 bases not matched to a gene; V was cut back by 0 bases and J by 1 base. The CDR3 covers 19 residues. The CDR3 nucleotides read TGTGCCAGCAGCTTAGCCGCCCCGAGACAGGGGCCTTATAACTATGGCTACACCTTC. It yields the protein CASSLAAPRQGPYNYGYTF.

V usage is TRBV2 and J usage is TRBJ1-5, with D unclear. In germline, CDR1 is SNHLY, CDR2 FYNNEI. The germline V and J ends were trimmed by 0 bases and 6 bases, with 6 bases remaining between them. The CDR3 length is 13 residues. CDR3 protein: CASSEALVQPQHF. In nucleotides, the CDR3 is TGTGCCAGCAGTGAAGCGCTTGTTCAGCCCCAGCATTTT.

The chain combines TRBV27 with TRBJ2-7; D unresolved. Trimming cost V 10 bases and J 0 bases, with 16 bases left between them. Germline V CDR1 and CDR2: MNHEY, SMNVEV (reference sequence). This CDR3 is built from 14 residues. As DNA, the CDR3 is TGTGCCACCGCCGTGGGATTAAGCTCCTACGAGCAGTACTTC. Translating gives CATAVGLSSYEQYF.

The chain employs TRBV18 and TRBJ2-7; D remains ambiguous. Germline lookup yields CDR1 KGHSH and CDR2 LQKENI. V shed 2 bases and J shed 7 bases, with 9 bases lying between them. CDR3 size: 12 residues. The CDR3 is CASSPALGEQYF. The CDR3 DNA is TGTGCCAGCTCACCAGCCCTGGGAGAGCAGTACTTC.

This chain uses TRBV10-3 with TRBJ2-1, with TRBD2 matching over 10 bases. Trimming removed 6 bases from V and 4 bases from J; junction bases left unmatched: 6. The CDR3 is 15 residues long. Per germline, CDR1 ENHRY and CDR2 SYGVKD. The CDR3 protein is CAIRGSGGKYNEQFF. DNA of the CDR3: TGTGCCATCAGGGGTAGCGGGGGGAAATACAATGAGCAGTTCTTC.

The chain has TRBV28 and TRBJ2-1; unclear D gene. Per the germline V gene, CDR1 is MDHEN and CDR2 is SYDVKM. The CDR3 has 12 residues. V gave up 6 bases and J gave up 12 bases, with 15 bases separating them. DNA of the CDR3: TGTGCCAGCAGCGGCCAATTGTTTGGGCAGTTCTTC. Translation gives CASSGQLFGQFF.

This clone was detected once. This sequence joins TRBV2 and TRBJ2-3, with a weak D call TRBD1 (6 bases). Germline loops: CDR1 SNHLY, CDR2 FYNNEI. Trimming took off 7 bases at V and 6 bases at J, with 11 bases between the two ends. The CDR3 sequence is 12 residues long. CDR3 amino acids: CASTGEGDTQYF. Written as DNA, the CDR3 is TGTGCCAGCACAGGGGAAGGGGATACGCAGTATTTT.